Sequencing of this T cell receptor beta chain was carried out in a study (dated by TCRdb to about 2015). For context, the study as a whole: The study set out to test whether tumor-infiltrating Tregs in breast cancer get recruited from blood Tregs or are instead converted in situ from other CD4+ T cell subsets.

Full-length TCR variable regions were amplified by 5' RACE PCR with constant-region reverse primers, followed by semi-nested PCR with Nested Universal Primer A. The ReliaPrep RNA Cell Miniprep System was used to extract total RNA, which was then reverse transcribed into 5'RACE-ready cDNA with the SMARTer RACE 5'/3' Kit. An Illumina MiSeq was used to sequence the full-length TCR alpha and beta libraries, which had been barcoded with multiplex adaptors. As for how the authors treated the data: Sequencing data were pooled across the five patients for each of nine subset-tissue groups and compared by unsupervised clustering of TCR gene usage. The Morisita-Horn index, with shared sequences weighted by their contribution to each repertoire, was used to calculate repertoire similarity. TCRdb applied fastp at Q25 and MiXCR to the public reads, then kept only in-frame beta chains. Each record represents a unique CDR3 protein, reported with the most common genes and DNA among its rows. Here the V and J calls rest on TCRdb's processing, not on the authors' analysis. The table for this sample lists 9,500 to 15,000 distinct CDR3 sequences; roughly half of them were counted only once. Of the sample, about 11% falls within the top ten clones.

The paper as a whole reports these results and caveats: The TCR alpha and beta sequences of tumor-infiltrating Tregs showed the greatest overlap with tumor naive CD4+ T cells, followed by blood naive CD4+ T cells. Validation in the larger cohort was restricted to a single TCR beta V-J rearrangement rather than whole repertoires. The TCR gene usage of tumor memory CD4+ T cells clustered together with blood and lymph node memory CD4+ cells and with lymph node naive CD4+ cells.

Comment on this clonotype: The specificity of this receptor is unknown. No qualities accompany the bases; no much larger clone lies one base away.

Cells that were CD4+CD25+CD127-/low were the ones isolated as Tregs. Tregs, naive and memory CD4+ T cells from tumor, blood and ipsilateral draining lymph nodes of five or six breast cancer patients underwent full-length TCR alpha and beta sequencing. Tumor tissue, along with lymph nodes from ipsilateral axillary dissection, was perfused with PBS, minced, and then digested using collagenase I and hyaluronidase. Sorted cell populations were confirmed by FACS to exceed 90% purity. Via the germline V gene, CDR1 is SGHRS and CDR2 YFSETQ. V drops 3 bases and J drops 4 bases, leaving 13 bases in between. From cysteine to phenylalanine, the CDR3 is 14 amino acids long. Only the CDR3 DNA stays, 42 bases, in frame from base 1.

The sample taken for sequencing was tumor-infiltrating Tregs sorted from the breast tumor. The source of this sequence is a female donor with breast cancer. The chain is assembled from TRBV5-1 and TRBJ1-2, with no confident D gene call. The DNA is as follows: TGCGCCAGCAGCTCTGACCCGGGGAGCTATGGCTACACCTTC. This yields the protein CASSSDPGSYGYTF.